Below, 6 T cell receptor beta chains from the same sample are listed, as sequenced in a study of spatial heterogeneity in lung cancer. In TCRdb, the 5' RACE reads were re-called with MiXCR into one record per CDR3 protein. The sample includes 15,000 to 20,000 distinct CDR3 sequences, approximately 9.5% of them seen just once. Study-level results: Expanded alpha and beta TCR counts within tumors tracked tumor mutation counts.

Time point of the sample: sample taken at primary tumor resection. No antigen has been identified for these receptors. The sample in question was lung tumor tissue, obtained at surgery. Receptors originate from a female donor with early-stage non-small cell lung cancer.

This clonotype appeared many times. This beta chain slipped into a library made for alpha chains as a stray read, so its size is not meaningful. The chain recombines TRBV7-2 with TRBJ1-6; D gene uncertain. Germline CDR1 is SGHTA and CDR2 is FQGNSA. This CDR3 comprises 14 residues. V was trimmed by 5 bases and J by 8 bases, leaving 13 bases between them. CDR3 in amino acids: CASSRTISDSPLHF. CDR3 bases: TGTGCCAGCAGCCGAACGATTTCCGATTCACCCCTCCACTTT.

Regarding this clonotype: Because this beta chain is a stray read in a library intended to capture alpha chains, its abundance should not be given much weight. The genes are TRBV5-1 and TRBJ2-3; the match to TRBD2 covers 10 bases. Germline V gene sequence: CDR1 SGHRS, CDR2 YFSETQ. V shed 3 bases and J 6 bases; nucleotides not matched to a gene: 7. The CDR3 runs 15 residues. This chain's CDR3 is CASSSSGGQGDTQYF. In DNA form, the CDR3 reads TGCGCCAGCAGCTCTAGCGGGGGTCAGGGGGATACGCAGTATTTT.

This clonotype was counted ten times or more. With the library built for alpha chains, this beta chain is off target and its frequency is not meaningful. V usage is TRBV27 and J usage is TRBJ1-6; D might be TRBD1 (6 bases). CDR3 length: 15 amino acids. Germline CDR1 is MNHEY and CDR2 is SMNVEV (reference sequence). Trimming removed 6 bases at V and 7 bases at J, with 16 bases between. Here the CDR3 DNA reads TGTGCCAGCAGACCACAGGGAAGTCTAAATTCACCCCTCCACTTT. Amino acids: CASRPQGSLNSPLHF.

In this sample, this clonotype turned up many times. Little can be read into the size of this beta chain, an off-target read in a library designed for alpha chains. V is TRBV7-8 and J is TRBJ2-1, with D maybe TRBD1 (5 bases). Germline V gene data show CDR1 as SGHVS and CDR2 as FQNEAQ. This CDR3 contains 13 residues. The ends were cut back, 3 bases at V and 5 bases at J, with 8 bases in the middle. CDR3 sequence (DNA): TGTGCCAGCAGCTTGACAGTGGACAATGAGCAGTTCTTC. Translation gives CASSLTVDNEQFF.

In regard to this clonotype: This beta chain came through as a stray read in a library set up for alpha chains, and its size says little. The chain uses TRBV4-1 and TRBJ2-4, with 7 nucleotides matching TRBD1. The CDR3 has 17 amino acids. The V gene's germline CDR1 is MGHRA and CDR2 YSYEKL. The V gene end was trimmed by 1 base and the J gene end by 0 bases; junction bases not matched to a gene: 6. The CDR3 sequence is CASSQVPGQIAKNIQYF. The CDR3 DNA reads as TGCGCCAGCAGCCAAGTCCCGGGACAGATAGCCAAAAACATTCAGTACTTC.

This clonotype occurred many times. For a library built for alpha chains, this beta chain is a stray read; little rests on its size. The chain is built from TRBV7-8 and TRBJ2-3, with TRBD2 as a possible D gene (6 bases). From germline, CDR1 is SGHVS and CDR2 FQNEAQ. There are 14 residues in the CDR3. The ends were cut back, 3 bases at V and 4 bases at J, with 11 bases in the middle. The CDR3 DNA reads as TGTGCCAGCAGCTTGACTAGTGGAGCAGATACGCAGTATTTT. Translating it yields CASSLTSGADTQYF.